This T cell receptor beta chain was captured in a study of T cell responses to AZD1222 COVID-19 vaccine. Study-wide findings and caveats: Close to half of all spike-specific TCRs reportedly target regions of the variants that are unmutated.

Produced via immunoSEQ multiplex PCR; TCRdb's table is partial and in-frame only. The profile shows about 110,000 clones, around 90% of them singletons. V lost 1 base and J lost 8; bases outside the gene matches: 2. The CDR3 is made up of 15 amino acids. Germline V gene data show CDR1 as MGHRA and CDR2 as YSYEKL. On this clone itself: Its antigen is undetermined.

This clonotype originated in an adult who received the AZD1222 COVID-19 vaccine. The chain joins TRBV4-1 to TRBJ1-6; 10 nucleotides match TRBD1. The material sequenced was peripheral blood, taken 28 days after the second AZD1222 dose. CDR3 region: CASSQGQGADSPLHF. As DNA, the CDR3 is TGCGCCAGCAGCCAAGGACAGGGGGCCGATTCACCCCTCCACTTT.